This entry describes one T cell receptor (beta chain). These data come from a study of blood T cell repertoires in COVID-19. In the study overall: From the United States, Italy and Spain came samples of acute and convalescent COVID-19.

Germline CDR1 and CDR2: WSHSY and SAAADI. The CDR3 sequence is 12 residues long. Trimming cost V 2 bases and J 5 bases, with 6 bases left between them. Sequencing was performed with immunoSEQ multiplex PCR; in TCRdb, only in-frame clones are kept and a portion is missing. This sample has about 180,000 clones, with approximately 85% found just once. The receptor was isolated from a man in his forties who had recovered from COVID-19. This chain links TRBV10-2 with TRBJ1-1; D unclear. The sample taken for sequencing was PBMCs or T cells enriched from blood (not recorded which). CDR3 loop: CASSETRTEAFF. CDR3 DNA sequence: TGCGCCAGCAGTGAGACTCGGACTGAAGCTTTCTTT.